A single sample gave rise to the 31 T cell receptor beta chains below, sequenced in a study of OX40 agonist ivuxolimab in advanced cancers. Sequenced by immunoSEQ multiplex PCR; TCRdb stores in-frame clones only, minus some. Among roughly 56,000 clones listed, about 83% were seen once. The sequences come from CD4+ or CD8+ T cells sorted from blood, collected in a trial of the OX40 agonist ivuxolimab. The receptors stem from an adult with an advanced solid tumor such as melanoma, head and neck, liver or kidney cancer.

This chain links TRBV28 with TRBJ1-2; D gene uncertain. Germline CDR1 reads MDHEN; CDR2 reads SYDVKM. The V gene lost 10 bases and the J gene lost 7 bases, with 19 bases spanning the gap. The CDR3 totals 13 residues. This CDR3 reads CATTLRAGFGYTF. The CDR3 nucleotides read TGTGCCACCACCTTACGCGCCGGGTTTGGCTACACCTTC.

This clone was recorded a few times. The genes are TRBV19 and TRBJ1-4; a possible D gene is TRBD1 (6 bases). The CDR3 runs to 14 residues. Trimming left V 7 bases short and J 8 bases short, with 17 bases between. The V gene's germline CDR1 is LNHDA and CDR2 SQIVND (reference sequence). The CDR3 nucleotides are TGTGCCAGTAAACCGAGGGGGAGCGGGGAAAAACTGTTTTTT. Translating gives CASKPRGSGEKLFF.

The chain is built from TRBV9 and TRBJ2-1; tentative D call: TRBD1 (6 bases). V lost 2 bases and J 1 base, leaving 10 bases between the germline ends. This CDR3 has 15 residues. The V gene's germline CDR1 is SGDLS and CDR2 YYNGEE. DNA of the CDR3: TGTGCCAGCAGCGTCGGCAGGGGTTCCTACAATGAGCAGTTCTTC. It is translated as CASSVGRGSYNEQFF. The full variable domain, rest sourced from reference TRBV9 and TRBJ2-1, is DSGVTQTPKHLITATGQRVTLRCSPRSGDLSVYWYQQSLDQGLQFLIQYYNGEERAKGNILERFSAQQFPDLHSELNLSSLELGDSALYFCASSVGRGSYNEQFFGPGTRLTVL.

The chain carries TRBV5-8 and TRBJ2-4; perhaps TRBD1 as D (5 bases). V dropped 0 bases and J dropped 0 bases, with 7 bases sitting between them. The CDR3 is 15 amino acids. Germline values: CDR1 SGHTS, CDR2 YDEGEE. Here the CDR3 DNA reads TGTGCCAGCAGCTTGGGACAGCTAGCCAAAAACATTCAGTACTTC. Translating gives CASSLGQLAKNIQYF.

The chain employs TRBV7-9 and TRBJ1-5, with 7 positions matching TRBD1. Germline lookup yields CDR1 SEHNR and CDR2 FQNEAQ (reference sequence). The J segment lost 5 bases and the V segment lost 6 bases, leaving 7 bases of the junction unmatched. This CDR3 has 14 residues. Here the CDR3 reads CASRPDRVDQPQHF. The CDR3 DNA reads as TGTGCCAGCAGACCAGACAGGGTAGATCAGCCCCAGCATTTT.

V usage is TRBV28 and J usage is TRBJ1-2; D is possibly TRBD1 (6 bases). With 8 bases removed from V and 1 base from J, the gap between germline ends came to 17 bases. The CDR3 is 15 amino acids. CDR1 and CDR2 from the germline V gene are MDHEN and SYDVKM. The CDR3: CASRKQGPHNYGYTF. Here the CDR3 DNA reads TGTGCCAGCCGAAAACAGGGACCACATAACTATGGCTACACCTTC.

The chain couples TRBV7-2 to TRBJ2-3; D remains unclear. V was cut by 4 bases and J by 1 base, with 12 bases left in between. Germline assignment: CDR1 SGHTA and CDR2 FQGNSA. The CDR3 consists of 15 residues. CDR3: CASSSQGRGTDTQYF. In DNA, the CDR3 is TGTGCCAGCAGCTCTCAAGGTCGAGGCACAGATACGCAGTATTTT. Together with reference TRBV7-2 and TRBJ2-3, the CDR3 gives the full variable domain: GAGVSQSPSNKVTEKGKDVELRCDPISGHTALYWYRQSLGQGLEFLIYFQGNSAPDKSGLPSDRFSAERTGGSVSTLTIQRTQQEDSAVYLCASSSQGRGTDTQYFGPGTRLTVL.

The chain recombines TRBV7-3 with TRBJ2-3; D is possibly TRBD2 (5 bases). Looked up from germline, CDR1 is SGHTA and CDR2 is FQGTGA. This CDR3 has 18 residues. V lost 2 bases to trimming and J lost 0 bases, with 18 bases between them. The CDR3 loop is CASSLSSPGGSSTDTQYF. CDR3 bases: TGTGCCAGCAGCTTATCGTCGCCTGGAGGTTCAAGCACAGATACGCAGTATTTT.

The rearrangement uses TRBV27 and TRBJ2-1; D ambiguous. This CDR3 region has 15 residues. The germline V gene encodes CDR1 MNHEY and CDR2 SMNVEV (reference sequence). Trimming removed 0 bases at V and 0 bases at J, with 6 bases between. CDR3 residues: CASSLSLGSYNEQFF. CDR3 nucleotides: TGTGCCAGCAGTTTATCTCTGGGCTCCTACAATGAGCAGTTCTTC.

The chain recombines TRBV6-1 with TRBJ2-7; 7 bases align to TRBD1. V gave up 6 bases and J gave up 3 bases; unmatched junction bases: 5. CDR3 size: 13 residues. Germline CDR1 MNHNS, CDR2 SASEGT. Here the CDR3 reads CASSPGTDYEQYF. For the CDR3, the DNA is TGTGCCAGCAGCCCCGGGACAGACTACGAGCAGTACTTC.

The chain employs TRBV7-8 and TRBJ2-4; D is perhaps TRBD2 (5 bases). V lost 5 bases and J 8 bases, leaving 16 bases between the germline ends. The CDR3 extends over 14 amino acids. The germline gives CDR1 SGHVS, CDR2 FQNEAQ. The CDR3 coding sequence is TGTGCCAGCAGCGAGGGTGTAGCTTCAGACATTCAGTACTTC. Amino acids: CASSEGVASDIQYF.

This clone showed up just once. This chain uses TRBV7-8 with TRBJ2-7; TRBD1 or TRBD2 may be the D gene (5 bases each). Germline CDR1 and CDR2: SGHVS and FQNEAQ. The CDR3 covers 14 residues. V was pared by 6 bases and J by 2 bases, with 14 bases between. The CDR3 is CASSQPGTAYEQYF. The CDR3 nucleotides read TGTGCCAGCAGTCAACCCGGGACGGCCTACGAGCAGTACTTC. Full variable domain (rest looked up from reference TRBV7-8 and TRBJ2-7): GAGVSQSPRYKVAKRGQDVALRCDPISGHVSLFWYQQALGQGPEFLTYFQNEAQLDKSGLPSDRFFAERPEGSVSTLKIQRTQQEDSAVYLCASSQPGTAYEQYFGPGTRLTVT.

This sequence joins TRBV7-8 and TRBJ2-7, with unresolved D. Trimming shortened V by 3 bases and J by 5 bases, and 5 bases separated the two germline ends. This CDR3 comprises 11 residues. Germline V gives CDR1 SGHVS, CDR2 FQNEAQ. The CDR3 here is CASSFQDEQYF. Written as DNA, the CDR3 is TGTGCCAGCAGCTTTCAGGACGAGCAGTACTTC.

CDR3 sequence reads: CASSIKAGTYEPYGYTF. In DNA, the CDR3 is TGTGCCAGTAGTATAAAGGCAGGGACCTACGAGCCCTATGGCTACACCTTC. The V and J genes are TRBV19 and TRBJ1-2; D possibly corresponds to TRBD1 (5 bases). The V end was cut by 2 bases, the J end by 4 bases, with 20 bases between. Germline CDR1 reads LNHDA; CDR2 reads SQIVND (reference sequence). This CDR3 has 17 residues.

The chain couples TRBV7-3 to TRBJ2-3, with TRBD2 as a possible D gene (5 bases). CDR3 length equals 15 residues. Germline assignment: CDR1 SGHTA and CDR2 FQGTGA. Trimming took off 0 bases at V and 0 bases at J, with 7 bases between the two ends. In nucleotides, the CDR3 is TGTGCCAGCAGCTTAACTGGACTTAGCACAGATACGCAGTATTTT. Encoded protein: CASSLTGLSTDTQYF.

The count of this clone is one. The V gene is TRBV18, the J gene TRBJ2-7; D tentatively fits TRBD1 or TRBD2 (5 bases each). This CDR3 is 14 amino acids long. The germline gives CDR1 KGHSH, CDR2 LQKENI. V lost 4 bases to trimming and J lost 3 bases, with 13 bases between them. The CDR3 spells CASSRDSGSYEQYF. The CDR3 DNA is TGTGCCAGCTCACGAGACTCAGGGAGCTACGAGCAGTACTTC. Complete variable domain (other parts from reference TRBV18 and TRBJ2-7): NAGVMQNPRHLVRRRGQEARLRCSPMKGHSHVYWYRQLPEEGLKFMVYLQKENIIDESGMPKERFSAEFPKEGPSILRIQQVVRGDSAAYFCASSRDSGSYEQYFGPGTRLTVT.

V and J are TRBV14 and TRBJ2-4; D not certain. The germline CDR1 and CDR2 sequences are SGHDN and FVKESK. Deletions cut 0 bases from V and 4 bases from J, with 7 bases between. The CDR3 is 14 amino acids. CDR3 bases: TGTGCCAGCAGCCAAGATGTGGGGAAAAACATTCAGTACTTC. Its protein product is CASSQDVGKNIQYF.

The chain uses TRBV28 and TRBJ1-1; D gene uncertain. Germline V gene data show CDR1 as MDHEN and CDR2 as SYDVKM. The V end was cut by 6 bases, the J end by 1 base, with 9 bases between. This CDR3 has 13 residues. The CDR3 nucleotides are TGTGCCAGCAGCTCAACGGAGAACACTGAAGCTTTCTTT. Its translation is CASSSTENTEAFF.

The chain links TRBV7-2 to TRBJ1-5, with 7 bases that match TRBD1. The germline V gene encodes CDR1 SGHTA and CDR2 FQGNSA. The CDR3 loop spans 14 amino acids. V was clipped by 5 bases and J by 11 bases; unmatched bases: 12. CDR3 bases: TGTGCCAGCAGCCAGGACAGGACCTCACGGGCCCAGCATTTT. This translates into CASSQDRTSRAQHF. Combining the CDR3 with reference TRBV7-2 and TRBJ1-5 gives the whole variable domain GAGVSQSPSNKVTEKGKDVELRCDPISGHTALYWYRQSLGQGLEFLIYFQGNSAPDKSGLPSDRFSAERTGGSVSTLTIQRTQQEDSAVYLCASSQDRTSRAQHFGDGTRLSIL.

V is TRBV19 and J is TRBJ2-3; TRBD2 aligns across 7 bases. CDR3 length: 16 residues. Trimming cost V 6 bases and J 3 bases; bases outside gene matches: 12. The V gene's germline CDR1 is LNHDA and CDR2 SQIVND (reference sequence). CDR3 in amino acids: CASRALSGVGTDTQYF. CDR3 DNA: TGTGCCAGTAGGGCTTTAAGCGGGGTGGGAACAGATACGCAGTATTTT. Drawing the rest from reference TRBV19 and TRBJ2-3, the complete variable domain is DGGITQSPKYLFRKEGQNVTLSCEQNLNHDAMYWYRQDPGQGLRLIYYSQIVNDFQKGDIAEGYSVSREKKESFPLTVTSAQKNPTAFYLCASRALSGVGTDTQYFGPGTRLTVL.

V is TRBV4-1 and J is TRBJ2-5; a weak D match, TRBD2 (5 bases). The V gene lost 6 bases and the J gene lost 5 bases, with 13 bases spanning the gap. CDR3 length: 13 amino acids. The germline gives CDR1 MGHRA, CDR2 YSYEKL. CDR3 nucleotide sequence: TGCGCCAGCAGAGATTGGACTCGGGAGACCCAGTACTTC. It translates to CASRDWTRETQYF.

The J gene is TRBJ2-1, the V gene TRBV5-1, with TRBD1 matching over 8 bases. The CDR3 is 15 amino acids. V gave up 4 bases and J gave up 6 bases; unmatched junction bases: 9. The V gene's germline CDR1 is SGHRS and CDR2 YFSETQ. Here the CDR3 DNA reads TGCGCCAGCAGCCTATCCAGGGGGCGCATCAATGAGCAGTTCTTC. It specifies CASSLSRGRINEQFF. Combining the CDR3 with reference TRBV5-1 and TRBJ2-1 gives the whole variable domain KAGVTQTPRYLIKTRGQQVTLSCSPISGHRSVSWYQQTPGQGLQFLFEYFSETQRNKGNFPGRFSGRQFSNSRSEMNVSTLELGDSALYLCASSLSRGRINEQFFGPGTRLTVL.

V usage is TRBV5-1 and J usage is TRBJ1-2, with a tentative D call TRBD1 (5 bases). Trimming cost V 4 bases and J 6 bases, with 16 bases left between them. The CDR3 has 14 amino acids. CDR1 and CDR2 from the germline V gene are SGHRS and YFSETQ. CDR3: CASSLRPGTDGYTF. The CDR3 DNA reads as TGCGCCAGCAGCCTTCGTCCCGGGACGGATGGCTACACCTTC. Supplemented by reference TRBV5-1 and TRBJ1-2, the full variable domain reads KAGVTQTPRYLIKTRGQQVTLSCSPISGHRSVSWYQQTPGQGLQFLFEYFSETQRNKGNFPGRFSGRQFSNSRSEMNVSTLELGDSALYLCASSLRPGTDGYTFGSGTRLTVV.

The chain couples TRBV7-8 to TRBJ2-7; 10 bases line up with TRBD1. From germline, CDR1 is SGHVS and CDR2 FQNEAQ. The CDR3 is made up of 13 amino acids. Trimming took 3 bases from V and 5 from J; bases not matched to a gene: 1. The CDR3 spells CASSFGTGDEQYF. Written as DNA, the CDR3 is TGTGCCAGCAGCTTCGGGACAGGGGACGAGCAGTACTTC.

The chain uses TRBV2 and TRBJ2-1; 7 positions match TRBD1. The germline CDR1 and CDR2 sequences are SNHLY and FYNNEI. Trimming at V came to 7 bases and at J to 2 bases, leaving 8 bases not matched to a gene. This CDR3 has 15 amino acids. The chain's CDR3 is CASTSSGGTYNEQFF. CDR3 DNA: TGTGCCAGCACCTCTTCAGGGGGAACCTACAATGAGCAGTTCTTC. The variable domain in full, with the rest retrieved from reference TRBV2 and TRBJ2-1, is EPEVTQTPSHQVTQMGQEVILRCVPISNHLYFYWYRQILGQKVEFLVSFYNNEISEKSEIFDDQFSVERPDGSNFTLKIRSTKLEDSAMYFCASTSSGGTYNEQFFGPGTRLTVL.

CDR3 loop: CASSLPIRTEAFF. The CDR3 region has the DNA TGTGCCAGCTCCCTGCCGATCCGCACTGAAGCTTTCTTT. V and J are TRBV18 and TRBJ1-1; D is unresolved. Germline CDR1 and CDR2: KGHSH and LQKENI. The CDR3 has 13 residues. Trimming pared 6 bases from V and 4 bases from J, leaving 12 bases between.

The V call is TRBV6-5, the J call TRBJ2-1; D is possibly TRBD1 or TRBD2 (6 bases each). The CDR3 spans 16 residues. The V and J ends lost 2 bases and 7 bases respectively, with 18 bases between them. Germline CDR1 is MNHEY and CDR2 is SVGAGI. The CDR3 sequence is CASSYANPRGVNEQFF. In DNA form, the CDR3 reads TGTGCCAGCAGTTACGCCAACCCGAGGGGGGTTAATGAGCAGTTCTTC.

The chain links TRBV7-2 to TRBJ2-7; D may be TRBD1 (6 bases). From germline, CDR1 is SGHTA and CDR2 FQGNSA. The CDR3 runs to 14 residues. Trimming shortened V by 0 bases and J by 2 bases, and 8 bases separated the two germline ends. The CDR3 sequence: CASSLAQGPYEQYF. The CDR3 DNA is TGTGCCAGCAGCTTAGCACAGGGACCCTACGAGCAGTACTTC.

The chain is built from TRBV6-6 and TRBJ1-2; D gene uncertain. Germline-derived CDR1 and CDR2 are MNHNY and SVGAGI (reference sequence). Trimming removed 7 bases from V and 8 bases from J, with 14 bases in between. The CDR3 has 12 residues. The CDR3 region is CASTPGGIGYTF. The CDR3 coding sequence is TGTGCCAGCACCCCCGGAGGTATCGGCTACACCTTC.

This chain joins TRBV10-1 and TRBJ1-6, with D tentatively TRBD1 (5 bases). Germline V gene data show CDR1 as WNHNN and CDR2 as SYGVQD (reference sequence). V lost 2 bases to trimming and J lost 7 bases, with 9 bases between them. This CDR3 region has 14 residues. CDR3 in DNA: TGCGCCAGCAGTGAGAACAGGATCAATTCACCCCTCCACTTT. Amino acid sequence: CASSENRINSPLHF.

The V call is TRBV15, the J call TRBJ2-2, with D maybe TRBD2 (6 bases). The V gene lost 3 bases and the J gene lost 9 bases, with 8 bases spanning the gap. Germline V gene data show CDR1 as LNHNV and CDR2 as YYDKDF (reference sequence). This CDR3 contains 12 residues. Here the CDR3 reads CATSRGGRELFF. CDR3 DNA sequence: TGTGCCACCAGCAGGGGAGGAAGGGAGCTGTTTTTT.